The sequence of this T cell receptor (beta chain) was determined in a study of blood T cell repertoires in COVID-19. Study at large: T cells, B-cell-depleted T cells, or PBMCs supplied cDNA or gDNA.

In the original workflow: Using reference gene primer amplification, nucleated cell counts were estimated. Some clones are missing from TCRdb's copy, which holds only in-frame ones; the method was immunoSEQ multiplex PCR. V, J and clone size reflect that table, while D and trimming were determined from the DNA. Of about 180,000 clones listed, 70% to 90% were seen once; the top ten hold 4% to 5%. This CDR3 contains 18 residues. The ends lost 0 bases at V and 4 bases at J; junction bases unmatched: 15. Germline V gene lookup returns CDR1 LNHNV and CDR2 YYDKDF (reference sequence). The clonotype originates from a woman between 25 and 40 years old with acute or convalescent COVID-19. The source material was peripheral blood. The chain couples TRBV15 to TRBJ2-7; TRBD2 matches at 7 bases. The CDR3 nucleotides read TGTGCCACCAGCAGAGATTTGGGGGGGTTCTCATCGGATTACGAGCAGTACTTC. Translation: CATSRDLGGFSSDYEQYF.